The 32 T cell receptor beta chains given below trace back to one sample, sequenced in a study of blood T cell repertoires in COVID-19 (dated by TCRdb to 2020 to 2022). The library was generated by the immunoSEQ multiplex PCR assay. In TCRdb, the immuneACCESS table is reduced to in-frame sequences with V and J assigned. These tables do not hold every clone; where another copy was compared, an unresolved V gene accounts for under half, and the others remain unexplained. The sample table records about 130,000 clones; roughly 87% of these occur just once. Of the sample, 18% is held by the ten largest clones. Specimen: PBMCs or T cells enriched from blood (not recorded which). The receptors here all came from a man younger than 40 who had recovered from COVID-19.

The chain recombines TRBV11-2 with TRBJ2-3, with D maybe TRBD2 (6 bases). Germline values: CDR1 SGHAT, CDR2 FQNNGV. The CDR3 consists of 14 residues. Trimming removed 3 bases from V and 1 base from J, with 8 bases in between. This CDR3 is CASSFGGGTDTQYF. The CDR3 nucleotides are TGTGCCAGCAGCTTCGGGGGAGGCACAGATACGCAGTATTTT.

CDR3 bases: TGCGCCAGCAGCCGGGGACTAGAACGGGAGCAGTTCTTC. Translation: CASSRGLEREQFF. V usage is TRBV5-1 and J usage is TRBJ2-1; TRBD2 agrees at 8 bases. The trim removed 4 bases at V and 10 bases at J, leaving 7 bases unmatched. The CDR3 loop spans 13 amino acids. The germline CDR1 and CDR2 sequences are SGHRS and YFSETQ.

The chain employs TRBV28 and TRBJ1-2; 10 nucleotides align to TRBD1. With 7 bases clipped from V and 5 bases from J, the junction kept 7 bases outside the gene matches. The CDR3 has 14 residues. Germline-derived CDR1 and CDR2 are MDHEN and SYDVKM. The CDR3 reads CASKPGQGSYGYTF. The CDR3 DNA sequence: TGTGCCAGCAAACCGGGACAGGGGTCTTATGGCTACACCTTC.

The V call is TRBV29-1, the J call TRBJ2-1; possible D gene TRBD2, 6 bases. V lost 7 bases, J lost 4 bases, and 11 bases lay in between. This CDR3 region has 12 residues. Germline lookup yields CDR1 SQVTM and CDR2 ANQGSEA. CDR3 in DNA: TGCAGCGCCGCGGGACTGTACAATGAGCAGTTCTTC. It is translated as CSAAGLYNEQFF.

This clone was picked up one time. The chain joins TRBV21-1 to TRBJ2-7; no DNA check was done on the table's D call, TRBD2. TRBV21-1 is assigned pseudogene status. The CDR3 is 19 amino acids. The chain's CDR3 is CASSKRGGEPSHSPNEQYF. The CDR3 nucleotides read TGTGCCAGCAGCAAAAGAGGGGGGGAACCTTCACACTCCCCTAACGAGCAGTACTTC.

Of note for this clone: The same CDR3 is also encoded by other DNA sequences in this sample. The V and J genes are TRBV14 and TRBJ1-6, with D unclear. The V gene lost 2 bases and the J gene lost 0 bases, with 5 bases spanning the gap. There are 15 residues in the CDR3. CDR1 is SGHDN, CDR2 FVKESK, per germline. CDR3 in DNA: TGTGCCAGCAGCCAATTGAGCTCCTATAATTCACCCCTCCACTTT. Its protein product is CASSQLSSYNSPLHF.

The J gene is TRBJ2-3, the V gene TRBV5-5; 8 nucleotides agree with TRBD2. This CDR3 is 15 amino acids long. Germline CDR1 and CDR2: SGHKS and YYEKEE (reference sequence). J lost 4 bases, V lost 5 bases, and 9 bases had no gene match. The CDR3, as DNA: TGTGCCAGCAGTGCCGGACGGGAGGGAGCAGATACGCAGTATTTT. Translated, it gives CASSAGREGADTQYF. Full variable domain (rest looked up from reference TRBV5-5 and TRBJ2-3): DAGVTQSPTHLIKTRGQQVTLRCSPISGHKSVSWYQQVLGQGPQFIFQYYEKEERGRGNFPDRFSARQFPNYSSELNVNALLLGDSALYLCASSAGREGADTQYFGPGTRLTVL.

This clone showed up just once. The DNA of the CDR3 is TGCGCCAGCAGCCAAGACGACCGACTAGTATTCGGGGAGCTGTTTTTT. This encodes CASSQDDRLVFGELFF. The chain combines TRBV4-1 with TRBJ2-2; D is possibly TRBD2 (6 bases). With 0 bases removed from V and 7 bases from J, the gap between germline ends came to 15 bases. The CDR3 covers 16 residues. Germline CDR1 reads MGHRA; CDR2 reads YSYEKL.

The V call is TRBV4-1, the J call TRBJ2-3; D call uncertain. The V gene's germline CDR1 is MGHRA and CDR2 YSYEKL. This CDR3 region has 15 residues. Trimming shortened V by 0 bases and J by 0 bases, and 7 bases separated the two germline ends. CDR3 bases: TGCGCCAGCAGCCAAGACCCCCGGAGCACAGATACGCAGTATTTT. Its protein product is CASSQDPRSTDTQYF.

This clone was found a few times. The CDR3 DNA sequence: TGCGCCAGCAGCCAACCACAGGAAGGTTGGTCCTACGAGCAGTACTTC. This translates into CASSQPQEGWSYEQYF. The chain joins TRBV4-1 to TRBJ2-7, with TRBD1 as a possible D gene (5 bases). Germline CDR1 MGHRA, CDR2 YSYEKL. V gave up 2 bases and J gave up 1 base, with 15 bases separating them. The length of the CDR3 is 16 residues.

The chain links TRBV19 to TRBJ1-1, with unresolved D. Germline V gene lookup returns CDR1 LNHDA and CDR2 SQIVND (reference sequence). V lost 7 bases and J 11 bases, leaving 11 bases between the germline ends. This CDR3 spans 10 amino acids. The CDR3, as DNA: TGTGCCAGTATGGGAGGTCGGGCTTTCTTT. Residues: CASMGGRAFF.

The chain joins TRBV11-1 to TRBJ2-1; 10 bases are a match to TRBD1. Germline CDR1 reads SGHAT; CDR2 reads FQDESV (reference sequence). V was pared by 6 bases and J by 10 bases, with 9 bases of the junction left unmatched. This CDR3 has 14 residues. The DNA for the CDR3 is TGTGCCAGCAGTCCCGGACAGGGGGTACGGGAGCAGTTCTTC. Its translation is CASSPGQGVREQFF.

The rearrangement links TRBV5-1 to TRBJ1-3, with D unresolved. Germline CDR1 SGHRS, CDR2 YFSETQ. Trimming removed 0 bases from V and 0 bases from J, with 13 bases in between. The length of the CDR3 is 17 residues. The CDR3 coding sequence is TGCGCCAGCAGCTTGGCCAGCGCACAACTCTCTGGAAACACCATATATTTT. Encoded protein: CASSLASAQLSGNTIYF.

This clone was counted between two and nine times. The chain uses TRBV24-1 and TRBJ1-6; D gene ambiguous. The CDR3 loop spans 18 amino acids. CDR1 and CDR2 (germline): KGHDR, SFDVKD. V was trimmed by 1 base and J by 0 bases, leaving 12 bases between them. CDR3 nucleotide sequence: TGTGCCACCAGTGATTTCTGGGCTCAGAGCTCCTATAATTCACCCCTCCACTTT. This translates into CATSDFWAQSSYNSPLHF.

The V call is TRBV7-6, the J call TRBJ2-3, with D maybe TRBD1 (5 bases). The germline V gene has CDR1 SGHVS and CDR2 FNYEAQ. The V and J ends lost 7 bases and 0 bases respectively, with 11 bases between them. The CDR3 extends over 14 amino acids. The DNA of the CDR3 is TGTGCCAGCAAACGACAGTCTAGCACAGATACGCAGTATTTT. It translates to CASKRQSSTDTQYF.

The chain is built from TRBV5-1 and TRBJ2-6, with 8 positions matching TRBD1. The V gene's germline CDR1 is SGHRS and CDR2 YFSETQ. With V trimmed by 0 bases and J by 0 bases, 2 bases remained unmatched. The CDR3 runs 17 residues. The DNA for the CDR3 is TGCGCCAGCAGCTTGGGACAGGGGTTCTCTGGGGCCAACGTCCTGACTTTC. Translated: CASSLGQGFSGANVLTF. The full variable domain, rest sourced from reference TRBV5-1 and TRBJ2-6, is KAGVTQTPRYLIKTRGQQVTLSCSPISGHRSVSWYQQTPGQGLQFLFEYFSETQRNKGNFPGRFSGRQFSNSRSEMNVSTLELGDSALYLCASSLGQGFSGANVLTFGAGSRLTVL.

The gene calls are TRBV5-1 and TRBJ1-1; 8 bases match TRBD1. The CDR3 loop spans 16 amino acids. From germline, CDR1 is SGHRS and CDR2 YFSETQ. V dropped 3 bases and J dropped 3; count of bases not matched to a gene: 10. Here the CDR3 reads CASSSGSGGPDTEAFF. The CDR3 coding sequence is TGCGCCAGCAGCTCTGGGTCAGGGGGCCCGGACACTGAAGCTTTCTTT.

This chain's CDR3 is CASTRTVNTGELFF. CDR3 DNA: TGTGCCAGCACACGGACAGTGAACACCGGGGAGCTGTTTTTT. This chain links TRBV5-6 with TRBJ2-2; D may be TRBD1 (6 bases). V lost 6 bases and J 1 base, leaving 10 bases between the germline ends. CDR1 SGHDT and CDR2 YYEEEE come from the germline V gene. The CDR3 loop spans 14 amino acids. Filled out from reference TRBV5-6 and TRBJ2-2, the complete variable domain reads DAGVTQSPTHLIKTRGQQVTLRCSPKSGHDTVSWYQQALGQGPQFIFQYYEEEERQRGNFPDRFSGHQFPNYSSELNVNALLLGDSALYLCASTRTVNTGELFFGEGSRLTVL.

This clone occurred once. The chain carries TRBV6-5 and TRBJ1-2; 10 bases are shared with TRBD1. The CDR3 covers 15 residues. Per the germline V gene, CDR1 is MNHEY and CDR2 is SVGAGI. The junction had 11 bases not matched to a gene; V was cut back by 5 bases and J by 8 bases. Here the CDR3 DNA reads TGTGCCAGCAGTCCGGGACAGGGGTACCGTGTGGGCTACACCTTC. This translates into CASSPGQGYRVGYTF.

The CDR3 DNA is TGCAGCGTTGAAACGCCCGCAGCCGGGGATAATGAAAAACTGTTTTTT. Residues: CSVETPAAGDNEKLFF. The V gene is TRBV29-1, the J gene TRBJ1-4; unclear D gene. CDR3 length: 16 amino acids. Trimming left V 2 bases short and J 4 bases short, with 17 bases between. Germline V lookup: CDR1 SQVTM, CDR2 ANQGSEA.

The chain recombines TRBV18 with TRBJ2-2; no reliable D call. Germline CDR1 is KGHSH and CDR2 is LQKENI. Trimming cost V 5 bases and J 7 bases, with 14 bases left between them. The CDR3 extends over 14 amino acids. The CDR3 spells CASSSDWLHGELFF. The CDR3 DNA sequence: TGTGCCAGCTCATCCGACTGGCTACACGGGGAGCTGTTTTTT.

This chain connects TRBV5-1 to TRBJ1-1, with TRBD1 as a possible D gene (5 bases). The germline V and J ends were trimmed by 6 bases and 5 bases, with 17 bases remaining between them. CDR1 is SGHRS and CDR2 is YFSETQ in the germline V gene. The length of the CDR3 is 14 residues. For the CDR3, the DNA is TGCGCCAGCATGGAGGGCAGGGAGGGGACTGAAGCTTTCTTT. It codes for CASMEGREGTEAFF.

This clone was seen more than once but under ten times. The V call is TRBV9, the J call TRBJ1-4; 10 nucleotides line up with TRBD1. The trim removed 4 bases at V and 3 bases at J, leaving 9 bases unmatched. Germline V gene lookup returns CDR1 SGDLS and CDR2 YYNGEE. This CDR3 spans 17 amino acids. The CDR3 DNA reads TGTGCCAGCAGCCCCCGGGACAGGGGTGGTGCTAATGAAAAACTGTTTTTT. This sequence encodes CASSPRDRGGANEKLFF.

The gene calls are TRBV6-5 and TRBJ2-5, with TRBD2 matching 8 bases. V lost 4 bases, J lost 5 bases, and 9 bases stayed unmatched. Germline-derived CDR1 and CDR2 are MNHEY and SVGAGI. The CDR3 is 15 amino acids. The CDR3 sequence is CASSSLSGGGETQYF. CDR3 nucleotides: TGTGCCAGCAGTTCCTTAAGCGGGGGCGGGGAGACCCAGTACTTC.

The V call is TRBV6-5, the J call TRBJ1-6, with 7 bases aligning to TRBD1. CDR3 length: 15 residues. With 5 bases clipped from V and 3 bases from J, the junction kept 4 bases outside the gene matches. Germline-derived CDR1 and CDR2 are MNHEY and SVGAGI. The CDR3 DNA follows: TGTGCCAGCAGTCGACAGGGCCGCTATAATTCACCCCTCCACTTT. Translation gives CASSRQGRYNSPLHF.

The chain is built from TRBV11-2 and TRBJ1-3, with 8 bases fitting TRBD1. V shed 5 bases and J 4 bases; nucleotides not matched to a gene: 4. Germline-derived CDR1 and CDR2 are SGHAT and FQNNGV. The length of the CDR3 is 14 residues. CDR3 residues: CASSHRQGGNTIYF. The CDR3 DNA sequence: TGTGCCAGCAGCCATCGACAGGGGGGAAACACCATATATTTT. The full variable domain, with the rest looked up from reference TRBV11-2 and TRBJ1-3, is EAGVAQSPRYKIIEKRQSVAFWCNPISGHATLYWYQQILGQGPKLLIQFQNNGVVDDSQLPKDRFSAERLKGVDSTLKIQPAKLEDSAVYLCASSHRQGGNTIYFGEGSWLTVV.

The chain employs TRBV6-5 and TRBJ2-2; 11 bases align to TRBD2. Germline V gene data show CDR1 as MNHEY and CDR2 as SVGAGI. V gave up 2 bases and J gave up 9 bases; unmatched junction bases: 8. The CDR3 is 16 residues long. The DNA for the CDR3 is TGTGCCAGCAGTTACCCGACTAGCGGGGTTTCTAGGGAGCTGTTTTTT. Amino acids: CASSYPTSGVSRELFF.

This clone was picked up one time. CDR3 region: CASSLARGALYNEQFF. DNA for the CDR3: TGTGCCAGCAGCTTAGCGCGGGGGGCCTTATACAATGAGCAGTTCTTC. The V gene is TRBV7-6, the J gene TRBJ2-1; TRBD2 matches at 8 bases. The CDR3 has 16 amino acids. Trimming cost V 0 bases and J 4 bases; bases outside gene matches: 5. Germline V gene sequence: CDR1 SGHVS, CDR2 FNYEAQ. The full variable domain, rest sourced from reference TRBV7-6 and TRBJ2-1, is GAGVSQSPRYKVTKRGQDVALRCDPISGHVSLYWYRQALGQGPEFLTYFNYEAQQDKSGLPNDRFSAERPEGSISTLTIQRTEQRDSAMYRCASSLARGALYNEQFFGPGTRLTVL.

The gene calls are TRBV27 and TRBJ2-5, with TRBD1 identical over 9 bases. Losses at the gene ends were 8 bases for V and 4 bases for J; bases not matched to a gene: 8. Germline V CDR1 and CDR2: MNHEY, SMNVEV (reference sequence). The CDR3 sequence is 14 residues long. CDR3 nucleotide sequence: TGTGCCAGCCGGCCCTGGACAGGGGCAGAGACCCAGTACTTC. As protein: CASRPWTGAETQYF.

This chain connects TRBV19 to TRBJ2-3, with D unresolved. The CDR3 length is 14 residues. V gave up 6 bases and J gave up 5 bases, with 15 bases separating them. In germline, CDR1 is LNHDA, CDR2 SQIVND (reference sequence). CDR3 region: CASRKAVSGDTQYF. In nucleotides, the CDR3 is TGTGCCAGTAGAAAGGCGGTCTCCGGAGATACGCAGTATTTT.

The genes are TRBV6-4 and TRBJ2-3, with 8 positions matching TRBD1. Trimming at V came to 3 bases and at J to 2 bases, leaving 7 bases not matched to a gene. Germline V gene lookup returns CDR1 MRHNA and CDR2 SNTAGT. There are 16 residues in the CDR3. CDR3 in amino acids: CASSDSGQGHTDTQYF. The CDR3 region has the DNA TGTGCCAGCAGTGATTCTGGACAGGGCCACACAGATACGCAGTATTTT.

The chain couples TRBV28 to TRBJ2-7; no clear D. The germline V and J ends were trimmed by 4 bases and 4 bases, with 11 bases remaining between them. The germline CDR1 and CDR2 sequences are MDHEN and SYDVKM. The CDR3 is 13 amino acids. CDR3 bases: TGTGCCAGCAGTTGGAGAGGCCGGTACGAGCAGTACTTC. This translates into CASSWRGRYEQYF.